This record concerns one T cell receptor beta chain sequence. No antigen is known for it. Its ends do not fully match the called genes, so a read error is possible. The entry originates in a study of T cells in Graves' hyperthyroidism and ophthalmopathy (dated by TCRdb to the late 2010s). Describing the broader study: Peripheral blood was sampled at the time of initial diagnosis, prior to any treatment. TCR V-J signatures able to tell the groups apart were searched for in a discovery cohort of 90 to 100 patients, of whom more than 40 had Graves' ophthalmopathy and roughly 58 had stable Graves' hyperthyroidism. An independent validation cohort of some 18 hyperthyroidism patients and some 15 patients who later progressed to ophthalmopathy tested prospective prediction of ophthalmopathy. The 90 or so discovery patients were randomly split 7:3 into training and test sets. In addition, the study compared T-cell repertoires in thyroid tissue and in blood from about 6 Graves' hyperthyroidism patients. After sampling, hyperthyroidism patients received methimazole starting at 30 mg daily, and ophthalmopathy patients received high-dose intravenous methylprednisolone. The paper describes TCR Vbeta CDR3 sequencing of 135 peripheral blood samples, made up of 43 ophthalmopathy patients, around 78 hyperthyroidism patients and roughly 17 progressor patients.

TCR beta CDR3 regions were amplified from RNA transcripts. For the first round of RT-PCR on the TCR CDR3, the HTBI primer set was used together with the Qiagen OneStep RT-PCR kit. Libraries were constructed in a second round of multiplex PCR, after which size selection and purification were performed. Libraries were sequenced paired-end with 100 bp reads on an Illumina HiSeq2000. The paper's data handling went like this. Raw data were processed with SOAPnuke, discarding reads with adapters, uncalled bases, mean Phred below 15, or no exact constant-primer or identifier match. High-quality paired reads were merged using COPE v1.2.5, and each unique nucleotide sequence was defined as a clonotype. MiTCR v1.1 was used to align clonotypes to the IMGT TRBV, TRBD and TRBJ reference segments. The analysis was restricted to V-J combinations with a frequency above 0.0001, which together covered 99.2% of the repertoires. A TCS score was defined as the ratio of F50 (clonal expansion) to E x V (chaos), with BLOSUM62-based TCRdist applied between CDR3 peptides within each V-J. Welch's t-statistics and random forest reduced several hundred V-J features to fewer than 15, which were used in a naive Bayes classifier (R e1071). In-frame beta chains were kept once TCRdb had trimmed the public reads at Q25 with fastp and called clones with MiXCR. Rows are combined by CDR3 protein, so each entry shows the most common genes and DNA. V and J calls and clone size were set by TCRdb, not the authors. This sample is represented by about 380,000 distinct CDR3 sequences; approximately 12% of them were singletons. The ten largest clones add up to more than 20% of the sample.

The germline V gene (reference sequence) provides CDR1 SEHNR and CDR2 FQNEAQ. The CDR3 spans 14 residues, from the cysteine through the phenylalanine. Kept here is only the CDR3 DNA, which spans 42 bases and is read in frame from base 1. Hyperthyroidism patients were newly diagnosed, had a disease duration of under 2 months, and were aged 18 to 65 years. The study excluded patients with uncontrolled infections, other autoimmune diseases, pregnancy or lactation. Clinical symptoms, serum thyroxine and TRAb, thyroid ultrasound, and orbital computed tomography formed the basis for the diagnoses. Blood from progressor patients was drawn when they were first diagnosed with hyperthyroidism, before any ophthalmopathy symptoms appeared. Ficoll-Paque density gradient centrifugation was used to isolate PBMCs from 8 to 10 ml of fresh peripheral blood. Progressor patients were defined as those initially diagnosed with Graves' hyperthyroidism in whom ophthalmopathy developed during follow-up. Total RNA was extracted with Trizol reagent, and quality was checked on an Agilent 2100 Bioanalyzer.

Broader findings and caveats from the paper: Blood samples also contained most of the expanded thyroid clonotypes (frequency above 0.001), which suggests that blood repertoires may reflect thyroid immune responses. No statistical method was used to fix the sample size in advance, and group allocation was not hidden from the investigators. In cross-validation, a model built on a 13 V-J signature told ophthalmopathy apart from stable hyperthyroidism with 87.88% sensitivity and about 81% specificity, and in testing the same model reached 80%/75%. In validation, the model predicted progression to ophthalmopathy with approximately 69% sensitivity and approximately 74% specificity, a median of about six months before onset.

The sequence joins TRBV7-9 to TRBJ2-5; TRBD2 could be the D gene, as 5 bases match. This receptor was identified in a man younger than 40 with Graves' hyperthyroidism that later progressed to Graves' ophthalmopathy. Sample: blood. CDR3 loop: CASSPGLFGETQYF. DNA sequence: TGCGCCAGCAGCCCAGGACTTTTCGGAGAGACCCAGTACTTC.